Listed below are T cell receptor beta chains from one sample, sequenced in a study of sequential checkpoint blockade in melanoma. Some clones are missing from TCRdb's copy, which holds only in-frame ones; the method was immunoSEQ multiplex PCR. The repertoire includes approximately 10,000 clones, nearly 80% of them detected once, and 10% to 12% sits in the top ten. This sample comprised CD8+ T cells sorted from blood (inferred from file names), obtained from a patient given nivolumab and ipilimumab in sequence. The receptors here all came from a human donor with melanoma. CDR3s include the opening cysteine and the closing phenylalanine or tryptophan. A D gene is named only where the DNA matches it firmly. Not all rows give a size; the values are once, few, many and, for expanded clones, a class.

clone size: NA; CDR3 length: 13; D gene: NA; V gene: TRBV6-5; J gene: TRBJ2-7; CDR3 protein: CASSTQGGGEQYF; CDR3 DNA: TGTGCCAGCAGTACCCAGGGAGGAGGCGAGCAGTACTTC
clone size: NA; CDR3 length: 15; D gene: TRBD2; V gene: TRBV4-2; J gene: TRBJ2-7; CDR3 protein: CASSAGTSSSYEQYF; CDR3 DNA: TGTGCCAGCAGCGCCGGGACTAGCTCTTCCTACGAGCAGTACTTC
clone size: NA; CDR3 length: 15; D gene: TRBD1; V gene: TRBV9; J gene: TRBJ2-7; CDR3 protein: CASSVGGGQGDEQYF; CDR3 DNA: TGTGCCAGCAGCGTCGGGGGGGGACAGGGGGACGAGCAGTACTTC
clone size: once; CDR3 length: 15; D gene: TRBD1; V gene: TRBV7-2; J gene: TRBJ1-2; CDR3 protein: CASSPSGTGAYGYTF; CDR3 DNA: TGTGCCAGCAGCCCTTCCGGGACAGGGGCCTATGGCTACACCTTC
clone size: NA; CDR3 length: 15; D gene: NA; V gene: TRBV4-1; J gene: TRBJ1-5; CDR3 protein: CASSQASGGNQPQHF; CDR3 DNA: TGCGCCAGCAGCCAAGCTTCAGGGGGCAATCAGCCCCAGCATTTT
clone size: NA; CDR3 length: 14; D gene: TRBD1; V gene: TRBV7-8; J gene: TRBJ2-7; CDR3 protein: CASSLGQGVYEQYF; CDR3 DNA: TGTGCCAGCAGCTTAGGACAGGGGGTCTACGAGCAGTACTTC
clone size: NA; CDR3 length: 15; D gene: TRBD2; V gene: TRBV11-2; J gene: TRBJ2-7; CDR3 protein: CASSLTGGFLYEQYF; CDR3 DNA: TGTGCCAGCAGCTTAACGGGGGGTTTCCTCTACGAGCAGTACTTC
clone size: NA; CDR3 length: 18; D gene: TRBD2; V gene: TRBV6-7; J gene: TRBJ2-7; CDR3 protein: CASSYPRVAGGLSYEQYF; CDR3 DNA: TGTGCCAGCAGTTACCCCCGGGTAGCGGGGGGACTTTCCTACGAGCAGTACTTC
clone size: NA; CDR3 length: 15; D gene: NA; V gene: TRBV7-8; J gene: TRBJ1-4; CDR3 protein: CASSLVQGLGEKLFF; CDR3 DNA: TGTGCCAGCAGCTTAGTTCAGGGGTTAGGCGAAAAACTGTTTTTT
clone size: NA; CDR3 length: 13; D gene: TRBD2; V gene: TRBV10-3; J gene: TRBJ2-3; CDR3 protein: CAISTSGTDTQYF; CDR3 DNA: TGTGCCATCAGTACTAGCGGGACAGATACGCAGTATTTT
clone size: once; CDR3 length: 15; D gene: TRBD2; V gene: TRBV27; J gene: TRBJ2-3; CDR3 protein: CASSARTSGTDTQYF; CDR3 DNA: TGTGCCAGCAGTGCCCGGACTAGCGGCACAGATACGCAGTATTTT
clone size: NA; CDR3 length: 15; D gene: TRBD1; V gene: TRBV28; J gene: TRBJ1-1; CDR3 protein: CASSFQDRDVSEAFF; CDR3 DNA: TGTGCCAGCAGTTTCCAGGACAGGGATGTGTCTGAAGCTTTCTTT
clone size: NA; CDR3 length: 15; D gene: NA; V gene: TRBV7-8; J gene: TRBJ1-5; CDR3 protein: CASSLGWTDNQPQHF; CDR3 DNA: TGTGCCAGCAGCTTAGGGTGGACAGACAATCAGCCCCAGCATTTT
clone size: NA; CDR3 length: 15; D gene: TRBD2; V gene: TRBV6-1; J gene: TRBJ2-3; CDR3 protein: CASSGSSGGADTQYF; CDR3 DNA: TGTGCCAGCAGTGGATCTAGCGGGGGGGCTGATACGCAGTATTTT
clone size: NA; CDR3 length: 17; D gene: TRBD1; V gene: TRBV7-9; J gene: TRBJ1-6; CDR3 protein: CASSFGTGDRLDSPLHF; CDR3 DNA: TGTGCCAGCAGCTTCGGGACAGGGGACAGGCTAGATTCACCCCTCCACTTT
clone size: NA; CDR3 length: 14; D gene: TRBD1; V gene: TRBV15; J gene: TRBJ1-4; CDR3 protein: CATSIGQGGEKLFF; CDR3 DNA: TGTGCCACCAGCATCGGACAGGGTGGTGAAAAACTGTTTTTT
clone size: NA; CDR3 length: 13; D gene: TRBD2; V gene: TRBV28; J gene: TRBJ2-1; CDR3 protein: CASSFLAGGEQFF; CDR3 DNA: TGTGCCAGCAGTTTCCTAGCGGGAGGTGAGCAGTTCTTC
clone size: NA; CDR3 length: 13; D gene: NA; V gene: TRBV7-3; J gene: TRBJ2-7; CDR3 protein: CASSLSGGYEQYF; CDR3 DNA: TGTGCCAGCAGCTTAAGTGGCGGTTACGAGCAGTACTTC
clone size: NA; CDR3 length: 14; D gene: TRBD2; V gene: TRBV6-6; J gene: TRBJ2-7; CDR3 protein: CASGNYGGAYEQYF; CDR3 DNA: TGTGCCAGCGGCAATTACGGGGGGGCTTACGAGCAGTACTTC
clone size: NA; CDR3 length: 15; D gene: TRBD2; V gene: TRBV7-6; J gene: TRBJ2-7; CDR3 protein: CASSLASGSNHEQYF; CDR3 DNA: TGTGCCAGCAGCCTCGCTAGCGGGAGTAACCACGAGCAGTACTTC
clone size: few; CDR3 length: 16; D gene: NA; V gene: TRBV9; J gene: TRBJ2-1; CDR3 protein: CASSSGLAGLPNEQFF; CDR3 DNA: TGTGCCAGCAGCTCCGGCTTGGCGGGACTCCCCAATGAGCAGTTCTTC
clone size: NA; CDR3 length: 10; D gene: NA; V gene: TRBV12-5; J gene: TRBJ1-2; CDR3 protein: CASGFEAPTF; CDR3 DNA: TGTGCTAGTGGTTTCGAGGCTCCCACCTTC
clone size: NA; CDR3 length: 15; D gene: TRBD1; V gene: TRBV7-8; J gene: TRBJ1-1; CDR3 protein: CASSLAFTGGTEAFF; CDR3 DNA: TGTGCCAGCAGCTTAGCGTTCACAGGGGGCACTGAAGCTTTCTTT
clone size: NA; CDR3 length: 15; D gene: TRBD2; V gene: TRBV9; J gene: TRBJ2-2; CDR3 protein: CASSVGTSGEGELFF; CDR3 DNA: TGTGCCAGCAGCGTAGGGACTAGCGGGGAAGGGGAGCTGTTTTTT
clone size: NA; CDR3 length: 12; D gene: NA; V gene: TRBV28; J gene: TRBJ2-7; CDR3 protein: CASTSPPYEQYF; CDR3 DNA: TGTGCCAGCACCTCTCCCCCCTACGAGCAGTACTTC
clone size: NA; CDR3 length: 16; D gene: NA; V gene: TRBV6-1; J gene: TRBJ2-3; CDR3 protein: CASSAIRGGSTDTQYF; CDR3 DNA: TGTGCCAGCAGTGCGATAAGGGGGGGGAGCACAGATACGCAGTATTTT
clone size: NA; CDR3 length: 10; D gene: NA; V gene: TRBV7-9; J gene: TRBJ1-1; CDR3 protein: CAGGGTEAFF; CDR3 DNA: TGTGCCGGGGGGGGCACTGAAGCTTTCTTT
clone size: NA; CDR3 length: 17; D gene: NA; V gene: TRBV9; J gene: TRBJ2-2; CDR3 protein: CASSTPRRGRNTGELFF; CDR3 DNA: TGTGCCAGCAGCACCCCCCGTAGGGGGAGGAACACCGGGGAGCTGTTTTTT
clone size: NA; CDR3 length: 15; D gene: TRBD2; V gene: TRBV9; J gene: TRBJ2-1; CDR3 protein: CASSVSGRADNEQFF; CDR3 DNA: TGTGCCAGCAGCGTATCCGGGAGGGCCGACAATGAGCAGTTCTTC
clone size: NA; CDR3 length: 14; D gene: TRBD1; V gene: TRBV29-1; J gene: TRBJ2-2; CDR3 protein: CSGKGGRDTGELFF; CDR3 DNA: TGCAGCGGAAAAGGGGGCCGCGACACCGGGGAGCTGTTTTTT
clone size: NA; CDR3 length: 14; D gene: NA; V gene: TRBV6-5; J gene: TRBJ2-7; CDR3 protein: CASSALGNLREQYF; CDR3 DNA: TGTGCCAGCTCTGCCCTCGGGAACCTCCGCGAGCAGTACTTC
clone size: NA; CDR3 length: 15; D gene: TRBD2; V gene: TRBV2; J gene: TRBJ2-1; CDR3 protein: CASTYLSGGANEQFF; CDR3 DNA: TGTGCCAGCACCTATCTGAGCGGGGGGGCTAATGAGCAGTTCTTC
clone size: NA; CDR3 length: 14; D gene: NA; V gene: TRBV27; J gene: TRBJ1-3; CDR3 protein: CASSYIGTGNTIYF; CDR3 DNA: TGTGCCAGCAGCTACATTGGGACAGGAAACACCATATATTTT
clone size: NA; CDR3 length: 17; D gene: TRBD1; V gene: TRBV7-8; J gene: TRBJ1-1; CDR3 protein: CASSSLGGQSSSTEAFF; CDR3 DNA: TGTGCCAGCAGCTCCCTAGGGGGACAGTCGTCCAGCACTGAAGCTTTCTTT
clone size: NA; CDR3 length: 13; D gene: NA; V gene: TRBV6-1; J gene: TRBJ1-1; CDR3 protein: CASSEGGLTEAFF; CDR3 DNA: TGTGCCAGCAGTGAAGGCGGCCTCACTGAAGCTTTCTTT
clone size: NA; CDR3 length: 15; D gene: TRBD1; V gene: TRBV6-4; J gene: TRBJ2-2; CDR3 protein: CASSDGTGDTGELFF; CDR3 DNA: TGTGCCAGCAGTGACGGGACAGGGGACACCGGGGAGCTGTTTTTT
clone size: NA; CDR3 length: 15; D gene: TRBD1; V gene: TRBV11-2; J gene: TRBJ2-7; CDR3 protein: CASSLEAQGVYEQYF; CDR3 DNA: TGTGCCAGCAGCTTAGAGGCACAGGGGGTCTACGAGCAGTACTTC
clone size: NA; CDR3 length: 15; D gene: TRBD1; V gene: TRBV13; J gene: TRBJ1-2; CDR3 protein: CASSLEDRGLEGYTF; CDR3 DNA: TGTGCCAGCAGCTTAGAGGACAGGGGGCTTGAGGGCTACACCTTC
clone size: NA; CDR3 length: 15; D gene: TRBD1; V gene: TRBV9; J gene: TRBJ1-2; CDR3 protein: CASSASTQGIDAYTF; CDR3 DNA: TGTGCCAGCAGCGCCTCTACACAGGGGATTGATGCCTACACCTTC
clone size: NA; CDR3 length: 16; D gene: NA; V gene: TRBV4-2; J gene: TRBJ1-4; CDR3 protein: CASSQEGSGDPEKLFF; CDR3 DNA: TGTGCCAGCAGCCAAGAAGGCTCAGGGGACCCTGAAAAACTGTTTTTT
clone size: NA; CDR3 length: 15; D gene: TRBD1; V gene: TRBV5-6; J gene: TRBJ1-1; CDR3 protein: CASSLGTGGLEGAFF; CDR3 DNA: TGTGCCAGCAGCTTGGGGACAGGGGGGTTAGAGGGAGCTTTCTTT